This entry concerns a single TCR beta chain. The CDR3 spans 19 residues. CDR1 and CDR2 from the germline V gene are SGHKS and YYEKEE (reference sequence). Trimming removed 1 base from V and 5 bases from J; junction bases left unmatched: 19. This record comes from a study of blood T cell repertoires in COVID-19. Study-level background: COVID-19 samples, acute and convalescent, were from the United States, Italy and Spain.

TCRdb keeps only in-frame clones here, not all; method: immunoSEQ multiplex PCR. The sample holds about 110,000 clones, roughly four fifths seen once. The sample was peripheral blood. This clonotype originated in a woman between 65 and 79 years old with acute or convalescent COVID-19. V gene TRBV5-5 combines with J gene TRBJ2-5; 8 bases fit TRBD2. The CDR3 loop is CASSLLAGSRAGARETQYF. The CDR3 DNA reads TGTGCCAGCAGCTTGCTAGCAGGATCAAGAGCGGGAGCTCGGGAGACCCAGTACTTC.